This T cell receptor (beta chain) was found in a study of cytomegalovirus exposure and HLA in healthy donors. Study-wide results and limits: The investigators catalogued 150 to 200 TCR beta chains as cytomegalovirus-associated.

Vbeta (60) and Jbeta (13) primers were used in the PCR. The method was immunoSEQ multiplex PCR; TCRdb's version includes in-frame clones alone and lacks a portion of them. This listing includes roughly 80,000 clones. A word on this clone: The target antigen is unknown.

Germline-derived CDR1 and CDR2 are MNHNY and SVGAGI (reference sequence). This CDR3 has 12 amino acids. V gave up 8 bases and J gave up 7 bases, with 9 bases separating them. Sequenced: PBMCs. This receptor was obtained from a man between 45 and 60 years old in good health and CMV-seronegative. V usage is TRBV6-6 and J usage is TRBJ1-6; D is ambiguous. CDR3 protein: CASRGYNSPLHF. The CDR3 DNA sequence: TGTGCCAGCCGAGGGTACAATTCACCCCTCCACTTT.